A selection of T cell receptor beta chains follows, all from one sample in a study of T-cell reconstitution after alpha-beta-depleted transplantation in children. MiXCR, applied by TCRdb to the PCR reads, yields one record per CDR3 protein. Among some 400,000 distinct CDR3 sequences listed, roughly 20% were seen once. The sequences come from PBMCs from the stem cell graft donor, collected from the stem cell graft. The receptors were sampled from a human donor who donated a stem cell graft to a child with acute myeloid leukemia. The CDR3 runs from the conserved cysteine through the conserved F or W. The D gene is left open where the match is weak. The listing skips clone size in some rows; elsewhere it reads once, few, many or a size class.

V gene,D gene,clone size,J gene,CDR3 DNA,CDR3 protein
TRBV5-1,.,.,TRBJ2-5,TGCGCCAGCATGGAGCGGGAGACCCAGTACTTC,CASMERETQYF
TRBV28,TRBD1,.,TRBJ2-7,TGTGCCAGCAGGACACTACAGGGGGCGGCGCCCTCGGGAGAGCAGTACTTC,CASRTLQGAAPSGEQYF
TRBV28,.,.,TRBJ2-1,TGTGCCAGCAGTTTTGAAGGGGTTGGGAACAATGAGCAGTTCTTC,CASSFEGVGNNEQFF
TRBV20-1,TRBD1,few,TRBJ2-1,TGCAGTGCTTTTCCGACAGGGGGCTACAATGAGCAGTTCTTC,CSAFPTGGYNEQFF
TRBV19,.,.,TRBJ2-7,TGTGCCAGTAGTATTGATGGGATTGGGGACTACGAGCAGTACTTC,CASSIDGIGDYEQYF
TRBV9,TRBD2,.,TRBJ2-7,TGTGCCAGCAGCGTAGGGGCCTTAGCGGGAGGCGAGCAGTACTTC,CASSVGALAGGEQYF
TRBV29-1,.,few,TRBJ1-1,TGCAGCGTTGAAGTGCGGGGGAACACTGAAGCTTTCTTT,CSVEVRGNTEAFF
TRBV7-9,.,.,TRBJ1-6,TGTGCCAGCAGCCCACAACAGGATTACCTCCACTTT,CASSPQQDYLHF
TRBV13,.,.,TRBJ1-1,TGTGCCAGCAGCCAATACAGCGGAACTGAAGCTTTCTTT,CASSQYSGTEAFF
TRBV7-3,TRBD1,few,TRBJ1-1,TGTGCCAGCAGCCTGAATGGACAGGGGAGCACTGAAGCTTTCTTT,CASSLNGQGSTEAFF
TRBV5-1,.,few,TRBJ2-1,TGCGCCAGCGATTTTGGGAGCAACAATGAGCAGTTCTTC,CASDFGSNNEQFF
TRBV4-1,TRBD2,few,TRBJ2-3,TGCGCCAGCAGCCAGACTAGCGGATACACAGATACGCAGTATTTT,CASSQTSGYTDTQYF
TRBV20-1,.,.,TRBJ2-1,TGCAGTGCTAGTAGGGAGATAACCGGGACCCTCACCCTCCGTTCCTACAATGAGCAGTTCTTC,CSASREITGTLTLRSYNEQFF
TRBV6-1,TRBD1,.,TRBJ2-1,TGTGCCAGCAGTAAGGGGACAGGGGGCCTCAATGAGCAGTTCTTC,CASSKGTGGLNEQFF
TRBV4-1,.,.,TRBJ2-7,TGCGCCAGCAGCCAAAAGGTATACGGCTCCTACGAGCAGTACTTC,CASSQKVYGSYEQYF
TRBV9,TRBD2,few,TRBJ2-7,TGTGCCAGCAGCGTAGGTCTGGGGGGGAGTGTCACCTACGAGCAGTACTTC,CASSVGLGGSVTYEQYF